These 18 T cell receptor beta chains were sequenced from one sample in a study of cytomegalovirus exposure and HLA in healthy donors. The PCR made use of 60 Vbeta and 13 Jbeta primers. Some clones are missing from TCRdb's copy, which holds only in-frame ones; the method was immunoSEQ multiplex PCR. This table has some 140,000 clones, around 85% appearing once. Sequencing was carried out using PBMCs. Every receptor here comes from a woman in her 30s in good health and CMV-seropositive.

This rearrangement joins TRBV13 to TRBJ2-7; 10 bases agree with TRBD1. J gave up 0 bases and V 4 bases, and 9 bases lay outside the gene matches. This CDR3 has 17 amino acids. The germline V gene has CDR1 PRHDT and CDR2 FYEKMQ (reference sequence). This CDR3 reads CASSSQWGQGSSYEQYF. Written as DNA, the CDR3 is TGTGCCAGCAGCTCCCAATGGGGACAGGGGAGCTCCTACGAGCAGTACTTC.

The V gene is TRBV6-6, the J gene TRBJ1-6, with D possibly TRBD1 on 6 matching bases. Trimming cost V 9 bases and J 8 bases, with 20 bases left between them. This CDR3 contains 15 residues. Germline lookup yields CDR1 MNHNY and CDR2 SVGAGI (reference sequence). The CDR3 DNA sequence: TGTGCCAGGGTCGGTGGGGGGGCTGGGGATTCACCCCTCCACTTT. Protein: CARVGGGAGDSPLHF.

The chain is built from TRBV5-8 and TRBJ2-6, with a possible D match to TRBD1 (6 bases). Trimming took 5 bases from V and 0 from J, leaving 21 bases between them. The V gene's germline CDR1 is SGHTS and CDR2 YDEGEE. CDR3 length: 19 residues. CDR3 residues: CASRLWGQGGSSGANVLTF. DNA for the CDR3: TGTGCCAGCAGGCTCTGGGGGCAGGGCGGAAGCTCTGGGGCCAACGTCCTGACTTTC.

The rearrangement uses TRBV4-2 and TRBJ2-3, with TRBD2 identical over 11 bases. The V and J ends lost 0 bases and 4 bases, in that order; junction bases with no gene match: 6. CDR1 is LGHNA, CDR2 YNFKEQ, per germline. This CDR3 comprises 17 residues. The CDR3 DNA sequence: TGTGCCAGCAGCCAAGAAGGGGTAGCGGGGGGGGCAGATACGCAGTATTTT. Amino acid sequence: CASSQEGVAGGADTQYF.

This clone has just a few counts. The CDR3 is CASGRAGRRDIQYF. The CDR3 nucleotides are TGCGCCAGCGGGCGGGCAGGGAGGAGAGACATTCAGTACTTC. The rearrangement joins TRBV5-1 to TRBJ2-4; the D gene is possibly TRBD2 (6 bases). CDR3 size: 14 residues. Germline lookup yields CDR1 SGHRS and CDR2 YFSETQ. Trimming removed 7 bases from V and 8 bases from J, with 19 bases in between. Using reference TRBV5-1 and TRBJ2-4 for the parts outside the CDR3, the full variable domain is KAGVTQTPRYLIKTRGQQVTLSCSPISGHRSVSWYQQTPGQGLQFLFEYFSETQRNKGNFPGRFSGRQFSNSRSEMNVSTLELGDSALYLCASGRAGRRDIQYFGAGTRLSVL.

The genes are TRBV6-6 and TRBJ1-1, with 9 bases identical to TRBD1. V lost 3 bases to trimming and J lost 5 bases; unmatched junction nucleotides: 7. Germline CDR1 MNHNY, CDR2 SVGAGI (reference sequence). The CDR3 is 15 residues long. The CDR3 is CASSYVTGGQTEAFF. CDR3 DNA: TGTGCCAGCAGTTATGTTACAGGGGGCCAAACTGAAGCTTTCTTT.

The V gene is TRBV2, the J gene TRBJ2-2; no firm D call. V was trimmed by 7 bases and J by 1 base, leaving 13 bases between them. The germline CDR1 and CDR2 sequences are SNHLY and FYNNEI. The CDR3 totals 15 residues. CDR3 amino acids: CASMDTRQNTGELFF. The CDR3 nucleotides are TGTGCCAGCATGGATACCAGACAGAACACCGGGGAGCTGTTTTTT.

The genes are TRBV2 and TRBJ2-7, with D tentatively TRBD1 (5 bases). Trimming took 1 base from V and 3 from J, leaving 10 bases between them. CDR1 is SNHLY, CDR2 FYNNEI, per germline. The CDR3 is 14 amino acids. The CDR3 loop is CASSEGRQSYEQYF. Here the CDR3 DNA reads TGTGCCAGCAGTGAAGGAAGACAGAGCTACGAGCAGTACTTC. Supplemented by reference TRBV2 and TRBJ2-7, the full variable domain reads EPEVTQTPSHQVTQMGQEVILRCVPISNHLYFYWYRQILGQKVEFLVSFYNNEISEKSEIFDDQFSVERPDGSNFTLKIRSTKLEDSAMYFCASSEGRQSYEQYFGPGTRLTVT.

The V call is TRBV5-5, the J call TRBJ2-7; perhaps TRBD2 as D (6 bases). The V gene lost 4 bases and the J gene lost 0 bases, with 14 bases spanning the gap. The CDR3 has 15 residues. Looked up from germline, CDR1 is SGHKS and CDR2 is YYEKEE (reference sequence). CDR3 sequence: CASSPAGSPSYEQYF. For the CDR3, the DNA is TGTGCCAGCAGCCCCGCGGGGTCCCCCTCCTACGAGCAGTACTTC.

A single count supports this clone. V and J are TRBV7-9 and TRBJ1-3; 7 positions agree with TRBD1. Per the germline V gene, CDR1 is SEHNR and CDR2 is FQNEAQ (reference sequence). V shed 8 bases, J shed 0 bases, and the junction held 7 bases outside the gene matches. The CDR3 has 15 residues. The chain's CDR3 is CASPTGTHSGNTIYF. The CDR3 DNA sequence: TGTGCCAGCCCGACAGGGACCCACTCTGGAAACACCATATATTTT.

The chain links TRBV23-1 to TRBJ1-1, with 8 positions matching TRBD1. TRBV23-1 is recorded as an ORF, its role being uncertain. The CDR3 loop spans 15 amino acids. Unmatched junction bases numbered 5, after V lost 4 bases and J lost 1 base. CDR3 amino acids: CASSRVGQENTEAFF. The DNA for the CDR3 is TGCGCCAGCAGTCGAGTGGGACAGGAGAACACTGAAGCTTTCTTT.

The V and J genes are TRBV28 and TRBJ2-1, with TRBD2 identical over 7 bases. The junction had 9 bases not matched to a gene; V was cut back by 6 bases and J by 4 bases. The CDR3 spans 15 residues. The germline V gene has CDR1 MDHEN and CDR2 SYDVKM. In DNA form, the CDR3 reads TGTGCCAGCAGGGGCGGCGGGGGAGCTTACAATGAGCAGTTCTTC. Its protein product is CASRGGGGAYNEQFF.

The chain joins TRBV2 to TRBJ1-2; 7 bases match TRBD1. V shed 6 bases, J shed 4 bases, and the junction held 2 bases outside the gene matches. The CDR3 has 12 amino acids. Germline V gene data show CDR1 as SNHLY and CDR2 as FYNNEI. CDR3 residues: CASSRDSYGYTF. The CDR3 nucleotides read TGTGCCAGCAGCCGGGACAGCTATGGCTACACCTTC.

The rearrangement joins TRBV27 to TRBJ1-1, with a tentative D call TRBD1 (6 bases). Germline assignment: CDR1 MNHEY and CDR2 SMNVEV (reference sequence). The length of the CDR3 is 15 residues. Trimming shortened V by 5 bases and J by 1 base, and 14 bases separated the two germline ends. CDR3 protein: CASSTYRAPNTEAFF. CDR3 sequence (DNA): TGTGCCAGCAGTACTTACAGGGCCCCGAACACTGAAGCTTTCTTT.

This chain uses TRBV12-5 with TRBJ2-5; D gene unclear. This CDR3 region has 12 residues. Germline loops: CDR1 LGHNT, CDR2 FRNRAP. The ends were cut back, 2 bases at V and 5 bases at J, with 6 bases in the middle. Here the CDR3 reads CASGLPGETQYF. CDR3 nucleotides: TGTGCTAGTGGTTTGCCCGGTGAGACCCAGTACTTC.

On this clone: This specimen includes other DNA sequences encoding the same CDR3. This sequence joins TRBV30 and TRBJ1-1; tentatively, D is TRBD1 (5 bases). Germline V gene sequence: CDR1 GTSNPN, CDR2 SVGIG (reference sequence). The CDR3 is 13 amino acids. V lost 2 bases to trimming and J lost 1 base, with 8 bases between them. The CDR3 DNA is TGTGCCTGGAGTCCGCAGGGGAACACTGAAGCTTTCTTT. Amino acid sequence: CAWSPQGNTEAFF.

The CDR3 DNA sequence: TGTGCCAGCAGCCCCGACAGTAACTATGGCTACACCTTC. This translates into CASSPDSNYGYTF. The chain has TRBV7-2 and TRBJ1-2; D might be TRBD1 (5 bases). Per germline, CDR1 SGHTA and CDR2 FQGNSA. V lost 5 bases, J lost 1 base, and 8 bases lay in between. This CDR3 is 13 amino acids long.

The J gene is TRBJ1-3, the V gene TRBV28; no reliable D call. In germline, CDR1 is MDHEN, CDR2 SYDVKM. Trimming took 8 bases from V and 0 from J, leaving 14 bases between them. This CDR3 has 15 residues. CDR3 coding DNA: TGTGCCAGCGCCCGACTCTACTTCTCTGGAAACACCATATATTTT. It codes for CASARLYFSGNTIYF.